Listed below are T cell receptor beta chains from one sample, sequenced in a study of OX40 agonist ivuxolimab in advanced cancers. Clones were read by immunoSEQ multiplex PCR, and TCRdb kept only the in-frame ones, dropping some. This sample has fewer than 14,000 clones; 65% to 85% occur once, and the top ten carry about 16%. The sample was CD4+ or CD8+ T cells sorted from blood, taken in a trial of the OX40 agonist ivuxolimab. Every receptor here comes from an adult with an advanced solid tumor such as melanoma, head and neck, liver or kidney cancer. Both conserved end residues are part of each CDR3. Each record gives: clone size, CDR3 length, D gene, J gene, V gene, CDR3 DNA, CDR3 protein. D genes are given only for firm matches. For some rows the clone size is stated as once, few or many, or as a class when expanded; others skip it.

NA 13 TRBD1 TRBJ1-2 TRBV30 TGTGCCAGCCGGGACAGGGGCGGCTATGGCTACACCTTC CASRDRGGYGYTF
NA 15 NA TRBJ2-1 TRBV9 TGTGCCAGCAACCCAGGGGGGAGAACCTACAATGAGCAGTTCTTC CASNPGGRTYNEQFF
NA 14 NA TRBJ2-7 TRBV4-2 TGTGCCAGCAGCCAAGCGGAGGAGGGCTACGAGCAGTACTTC CASSQAEEGYEQYF
NA 15 NA TRBJ2-7 TRBV7-2 TGTGCCAGCAGCTTAGGCGCCGACAGCTCCTACGAGCAGTACTTC CASSLGADSSYEQYF
once 16 TRBD2 TRBJ2-3 TRBV7-6 TGTGCCAGCAGCCTCCGGACTAGCGGCCCCACAGATACGCAGTATTTT CASSLRTSGPTDTQYF
NA 14 NA TRBJ2-1 TRBV6-5 TGTGCCAGCGGTACTAGTCATTCCTACAATGAGCAGTTCTTC CASGTSHSYNEQFF
NA 13 NA TRBJ2-1 TRBV27 TGTGCCAGCAGTTTGGGGGGCTTCAATGAGCAGTTCTTC CASSLGGFNEQFF
NA 14 NA TRBJ1-2 TRBV7-2 TGTGCCAGCAGCTTAGCCCCAGTAAACTATGGCTACACCTTC CASSLAPVNYGYTF
NA 12 NA TRBJ2-1 TRBV7-9 TGTGCCAGCAGATCCTCCTACAATGAGCAGTTCTTC CASRSSYNEQFF
once 12 TRBD1 TRBJ2-5 TRBV6-1 TGTGCCAGCAGTGACGACAGGGGGACCCAGTACTTC CASSDDRGTQYF